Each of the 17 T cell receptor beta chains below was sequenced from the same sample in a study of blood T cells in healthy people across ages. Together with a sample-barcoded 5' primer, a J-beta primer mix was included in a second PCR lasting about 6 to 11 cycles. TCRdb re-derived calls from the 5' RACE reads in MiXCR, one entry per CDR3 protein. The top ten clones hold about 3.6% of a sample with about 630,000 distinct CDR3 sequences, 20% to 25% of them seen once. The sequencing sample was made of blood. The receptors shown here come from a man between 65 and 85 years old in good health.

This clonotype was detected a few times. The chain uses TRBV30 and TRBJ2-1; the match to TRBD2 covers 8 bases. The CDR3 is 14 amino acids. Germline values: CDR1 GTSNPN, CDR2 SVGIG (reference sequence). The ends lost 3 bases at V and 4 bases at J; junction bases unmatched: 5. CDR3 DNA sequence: TGTGCCTGGAGCCAGCTAGCGGGTTACAATGAGCAGTTCTTC. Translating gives CAWSQLAGYNEQFF. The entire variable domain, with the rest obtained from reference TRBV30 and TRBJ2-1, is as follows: SQTIHQWPATLVQPVGSPLSLECTVEGTSNPNLYWYRQAAGRGLQLLFYSVGIGQISSEVPQNLSASRPQDRQFILSSKKLLLSDSGFYLCAWSQLAGYNEQFFGPGTRLTVL.

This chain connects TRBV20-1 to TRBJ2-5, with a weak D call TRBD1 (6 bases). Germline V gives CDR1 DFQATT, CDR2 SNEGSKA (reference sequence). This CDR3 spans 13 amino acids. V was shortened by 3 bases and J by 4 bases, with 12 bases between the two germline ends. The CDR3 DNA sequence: TGCAGTGCTAGCGCCACAGGGCGAGAGACCCAGTACTTC. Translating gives CSASATGRETQYF.

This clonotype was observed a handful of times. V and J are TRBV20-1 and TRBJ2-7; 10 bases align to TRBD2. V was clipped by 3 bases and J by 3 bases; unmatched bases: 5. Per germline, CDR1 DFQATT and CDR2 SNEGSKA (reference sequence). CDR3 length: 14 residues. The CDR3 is CSARKREGDYEQYF. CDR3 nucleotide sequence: TGCAGTGCTAGGAAGCGGGAGGGGGACTACGAGCAGTACTTC.

The DNA for the CDR3 is TGCAGTGCAAACTTCGGGACAGGGTCCGAGCAGTACTTC. It translates to CSANFGTGSEQYF. V usage is TRBV20-1 and J usage is TRBJ2-5, with TRBD1 identical over 9 bases. The end of the DNA fits TRBJ2-7 better, so the J call may be wrong. Germline V gene data show CDR1 as DFQATT and CDR2 as SNEGSKA (reference sequence). The CDR3 has 13 residues.

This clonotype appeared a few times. CDR3: CASSTWDYSYEQYF. The CDR3 DNA reads TGTGCCAGCAGCACCTGGGACTACTCCTACGAGCAGTACTTC. The rearrangement joins TRBV12-3 or TRBV12-4 to TRBJ2-7; TRBD2 aligns across 7 bases. The CDR3 runs 14 residues. Germline trimming cut 6 bases from V and 0 bases from J; bases unmatched to any gene: 5.

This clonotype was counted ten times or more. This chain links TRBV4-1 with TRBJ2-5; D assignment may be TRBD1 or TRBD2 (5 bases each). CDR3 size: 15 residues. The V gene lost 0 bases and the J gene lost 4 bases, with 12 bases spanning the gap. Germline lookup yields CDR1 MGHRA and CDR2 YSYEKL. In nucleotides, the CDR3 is TGCGCCAGCAGCCAAGAACCGTCAGGGACAGAGACCCAGTACTTC. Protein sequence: CASSQEPSGTETQYF.

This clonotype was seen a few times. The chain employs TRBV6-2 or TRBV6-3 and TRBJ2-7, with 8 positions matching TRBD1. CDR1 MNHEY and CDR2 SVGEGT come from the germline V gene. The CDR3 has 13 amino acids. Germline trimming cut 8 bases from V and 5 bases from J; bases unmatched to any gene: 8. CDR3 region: CASRRTGTHEQYF. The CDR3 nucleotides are TGTGCCAGCCGACGGACAGGGACCCACGAGCAGTACTTC.

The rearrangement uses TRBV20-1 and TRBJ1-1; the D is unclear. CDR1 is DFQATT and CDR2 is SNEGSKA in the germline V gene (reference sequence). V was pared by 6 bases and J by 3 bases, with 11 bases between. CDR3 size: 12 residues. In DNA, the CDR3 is TGCAGTGCCCCCGCCTCTTACACTGAAGCTTTCTTT. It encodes CSAPASYTEAFF.

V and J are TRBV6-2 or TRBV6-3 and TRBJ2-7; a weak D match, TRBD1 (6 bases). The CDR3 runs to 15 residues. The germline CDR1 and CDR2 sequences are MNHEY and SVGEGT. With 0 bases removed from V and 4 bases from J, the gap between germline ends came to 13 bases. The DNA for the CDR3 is TGTGCCAGCAGTTACTCTGCGCAGGGGCGGTACGAGCAGTACTTC. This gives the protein CASSYSAQGRYEQYF.

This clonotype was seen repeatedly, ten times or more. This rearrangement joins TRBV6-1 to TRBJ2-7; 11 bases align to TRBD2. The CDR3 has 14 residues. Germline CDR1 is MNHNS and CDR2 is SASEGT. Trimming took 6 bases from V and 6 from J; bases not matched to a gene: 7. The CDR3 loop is CASRRLAGTVEQYF. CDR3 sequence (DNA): TGTGCCAGCAGACGACTAGCGGGAACGGTCGAGCAGTACTTC.

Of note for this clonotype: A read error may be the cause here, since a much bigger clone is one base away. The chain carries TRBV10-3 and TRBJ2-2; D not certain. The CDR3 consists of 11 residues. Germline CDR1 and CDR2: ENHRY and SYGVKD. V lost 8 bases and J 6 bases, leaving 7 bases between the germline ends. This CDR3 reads CAIANPGELFF. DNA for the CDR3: TGTGCCATCGCAAACCCCGGGGAGCTGTTTTTT.

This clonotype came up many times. The chain's CDR3 is CASSLAVLAGGELFF. In DNA form, the CDR3 reads TGTGCCAGCAGCTTAGCGGTCCTAGCGGGAGGGGAGCTGTTTTTT. The chain employs TRBV7-2 and TRBJ2-2; 9 bases are a match to TRBD2. Per the germline V gene, CDR1 is SGHTA and CDR2 is FQGNSA. The CDR3 covers 15 residues. After removal of 0 bases from V and 8 bases from J, the junction contained 4 bases not matched to a gene.

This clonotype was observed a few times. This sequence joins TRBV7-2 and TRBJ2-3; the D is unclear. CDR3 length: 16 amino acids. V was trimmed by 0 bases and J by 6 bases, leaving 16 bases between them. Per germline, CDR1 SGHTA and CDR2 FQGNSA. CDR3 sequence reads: CASSLAGLQAGDTQYF. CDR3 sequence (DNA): TGTGCCAGCAGCTTAGCAGGTTTACAAGCTGGGGATACGCAGTATTTT. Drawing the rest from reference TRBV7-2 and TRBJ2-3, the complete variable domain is GAGVSQSPSNKVTEKGKDVELRCDPISGHTALYWYRQSLGQGLEFLIYFQGNSAPDKSGLPSDRFSAERTGGSVSTLTIQRTQQEDSAVYLCASSLAGLQAGDTQYFGPGTRLTVL.

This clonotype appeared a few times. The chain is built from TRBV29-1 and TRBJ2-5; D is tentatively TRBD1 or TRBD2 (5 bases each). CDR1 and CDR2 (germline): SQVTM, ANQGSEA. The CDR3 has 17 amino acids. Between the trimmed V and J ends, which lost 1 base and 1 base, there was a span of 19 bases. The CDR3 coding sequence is TGCAGCGTTGAAGCAATCACCGGGACGGAATTCCAAGAGACCCAGTACTTC. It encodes CSVEAITGTEFQETQYF.

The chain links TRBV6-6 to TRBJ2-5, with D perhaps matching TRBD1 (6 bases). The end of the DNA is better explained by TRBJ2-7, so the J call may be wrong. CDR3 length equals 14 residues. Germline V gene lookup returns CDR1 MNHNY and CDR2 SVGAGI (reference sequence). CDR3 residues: CASSYGQRGYEQYF. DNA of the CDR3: TGTGCCAGCAGCTATGGACAGAGGGGCTACGAGCAGTACTTC.

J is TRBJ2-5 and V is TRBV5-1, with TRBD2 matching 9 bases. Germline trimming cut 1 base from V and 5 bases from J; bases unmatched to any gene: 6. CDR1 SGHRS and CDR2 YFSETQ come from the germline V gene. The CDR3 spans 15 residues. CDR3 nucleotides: TGCGCCAGCAGCTTGTCGGCGGGAGGGCCGGAGACCCAGTACTTC. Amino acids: CASSLSAGGPETQYF.

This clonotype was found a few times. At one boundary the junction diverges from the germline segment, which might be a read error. The CDR3 sequence: CAGSSRVVGLSYNEQFF. The DNA for the CDR3 is TGCGCCGGCAGCAGCAGGGTGGTTGGGCTCTCCTACAATGAGCAGTTCTTC. The chain has TRBV5-1 and TRBJ2-1; weak D call: TRBD1 (5 bases). Germline CDR1 is SGHRS and CDR2 is YFSETQ. This CDR3 is 17 amino acids long. Combining the CDR3 with reference TRBV5-1 and TRBJ2-1 gives the whole variable domain KAGVTQTPRYLIKTRGQQVTLSCSPISGHRSVSWYQQTPGQGLQFLFEYFSETQRNKGNFPGRFSGRQFSNSRSEMNVSTLELGDSALYLCAGSSRVVGLSYNEQFFGPGTRLTVL.